Listed below are T cell receptor beta chains from one sample, sequenced in a study of breast tumors, draining lymph nodes, adjacent tissues. TCRdb fed the multiplex PCR reads into MiXCR, producing one record per CDR3 protein. Of under 150,000 distinct CDR3 sequences listed, around 20% were seen once; the top ten hold 3.5% to 4.5%. The sample taken for sequencing was axillary lymph node tissue. Receptors were obtained from a female donor with breast cancer. Some clones in this sample may be carry-over from other donors' samples. CDR3s include the opening cysteine and the closing phenylalanine or tryptophan. A D gene is named only where the DNA matches it firmly. The size field is filled for only some rows; it gives once, few, many or a size class.

clone_size j_call v_call d_call cdr3_nt cdr3_aa
many TRBJ2-1 TRBV6-4 - TGTGCCAGCAGTGAGGGTGAGGGGACCGGGCAGTTCTTC CASSEGEGTGQFF
many TRBJ2-3 TRBV6-5 - TGTGCCAGCACCCGGACACTCACAGATACGCAGTATTTT CASTRTLTDTQYF
many TRBJ2-7 TRBV27 TRBD1 TGTGCCAGCAGTTCCTCCGGGACAGCCTTTTACGAGCAGTACTTC CASSSSGTAFYEQYF
many TRBJ1-6 TRBV6-1 - TGTGCCAGCATGGAAGACGGGAGATATAATTCACCCCTCCACTTT CASMEDGRYNSPLHF
many TRBJ1-2 TRBV5-6 TRBD1 TGTGCCAGCAGCTTGGGACAGGGCCCCTATGGCTACACCTTC CASSLGQGPYGYTF
- TRBJ2-3 TRBV7-8 - - CASSFYICSARGGAVATQYF
many TRBJ2-5 TRBV18 TRBD2 TGTGCCAGCTCACCCCAGCGGGAGGGAGAGACCCAGTACTTC CASSPQREGETQYF
- TRBJ1-1 TRBV5-1 - TGCGCCAGCAGCTTGCACGTGGGTTTTGATGAAGCTTTCTTT CASSLHVGFDEAFF
few TRBJ2-2 TRBV6-5 TRBD2 TGTGCCAGCGCTAAGGCCGGGACTAGCGGGCGATACCCCCCCGGGGAGCTGTTTTTT CASAKAGTSGRYPPGELFF
many TRBJ2-1 TRBV3-1 - TGTGCCAGCAGCCAAGTAACAGGGAGTGAGCAGTTCTTC CASSQVTGSEQFF
- TRBJ2-2 TRBV6-2/TRBV6-3 TRBD2 TGTGCCAGCAGGGGCTTTAGCGGGACGAACACCGGGGAGCTGTTTTTT CASRGFSGTNTGELFF
many TRBJ2-7 TRBV6-6 - TGTGCCAGCAGTTTACAGGGTTTCGACGAGCAGTACTTC CASSLQGFDEQYF
- TRBJ2-3 TRBV29-1 TRBD2 TGCAGCGTAACCGGGACTAGCGGGAGGCGGACAGATACGCAGTATTTT CSVTGTSGRRTDTQYF
many TRBJ1-3 TRBV24-1 - TGTGCCACCAGTGATTATGCTCGACGGGGAAACACCATATATTTT CATSDYARRGNTIYF
- TRBJ2-3 TRBV4-2 TRBD2 TGTGCCAGCAGCCAAGCGATCCGGGGGGGCGGCACAGATACGCAGTATTTT CASSQAIRGGGTDTQYF
many TRBJ2-5 TRBV7-9 TRBD1 TGTGCCAGCAGCTTAGGGGCGACAGGGCCGGCGGAGACCCAGTACTTC CASSLGATGPAETQYF
- TRBJ2-1 TRBV6-5 TRBD2 TGTGCCAGCAGTGAATCGGAGGGCGGGAGGGCCTACAATGAGCAGTTCTTC CASSESEGGRAYNEQFF
once TRBJ2-1 TRBV5-8 - TGTGCCGGCAGCCTGTACAATGAGCAGTTCTTC CAGSLYNEQFF
many TRBJ2-7 TRBV6-2/TRBV6-3 - TGTGCCAGTCACTACAGGAGAACCTACGAGCAGTACTTC CASHYRRTYEQYF
many TRBJ2-5 TRBV24-1 TRBD2 TGTGCCACCAGTGATAGGCGGGGTTCCGGGACTAGCGGGCGAGAGACCCAGTACTTC CATSDRRGSGTSGRETQYF
few TRBJ2-7 TRBV28 TRBD1 TGTGCCAGCAGTGACAGGGTTCACGAGCAGTACTTC CASSDRVHEQYF
many TRBJ1-3 TRBV19 - TGCGCCAGCAAAGAAGACTCTGGAAACACCATATATTTT CASKEDSGNTIYF
many TRBJ1-5 TRBV7-8 - TGTGCCAGCAGCTTAGCTCGAGGCTGGGGGGCTAATAGCAATCAGCCCCAGCATTTT CASSLARGWGANSNQPQHF
few TRBJ2-3 TRBV3-1 TRBD2 TGTGCCAGCAGCCCTTGGGAGCGGGACACAGATACGCAGTATTTT CASSPWERDTDTQYF
many TRBJ1-2 TRBV7-9 - TGTGCCAGCAGCTTAGATCGCGGGGATATCTATGGCTACACCTTC CASSLDRGDIYGYTF
- TRBJ1-2 TRBV28 - TGTGCCAGCAGTTTGCCGCACCCGGGCTATGGCTACACCTTC CASSLPHPGYGYTF
many TRBJ2-3 TRBV7-3 - TGTGCCAGCAGCTTATTTGGCGAAAGCACAGATACGCAGTATTTT CASSLFGESTDTQYF
many TRBJ2-1 TRBV11-2 - TGTGCCAGCGGAAAAACGGGAGTGGATAGGAATGAGCAGTTCTTC CASGKTGVDRNEQFF
- TRBJ2-3 TRBV18 - TGTGCCAGCCGCGGTCGGGGGACCAGGGGCACAGATACGCAGTATTTT CASRGRGTRGTDTQYF
many TRBJ2-5 TRBV7-2 TRBD2 TGTGCCAGCAGCCAGAGAACTAGCGGTCAAGAGACCCAGTACTTC CASSQRTSGQETQYF
- TRBJ2-1 TRBV20-1 - TGCAGTGCTAGAGTACCTGAGCAGTCCTTC CSARVPEQSF
many TRBJ1-2 TRBV4-1 TRBD1 TGCGCCAGCAGCCACACAGGGGGCGCGAGCTATGGCTACACCTTC CASSHTGGASYGYTF